This is a list of T cell receptor beta chains from one sample in a study of shared clonotypes between healthy human individuals. Generated by immunoSEQ multiplex PCR, the TCRdb table keeps only in-frame clones and is missing some. Seen here are more than 2 million clones, roughly 94% observed once, and the top ten hold 0.13%. Sequencing input: naive CD4+ T cells sorted from blood. Every receptor here comes from a man younger than 35 in good health. The CDR3 runs from the conserved cysteine through the conserved F or W. D genes are given only for firm matches. Size is stated for part of the rows, as once, few or many counts, or as a class when the clone is expanded.

J gene: TRBJ1-5; D gene: .; V gene: TRBV4-1; clone size: .; CDR3 protein: CASSQALVGGKRQPQHF; CDR3 DNA: TGCGCCAGCAGCCAAGCCCTTGTGGGAGGGAAGAGGCAGCCCCAGCATTTT
J gene: TRBJ2-2; D gene: .; V gene: TRBV7-9; clone size: .; CDR3 protein: CASSLVFLAQRGTGELFF; CDR3 DNA: TGTGCCAGCAGCTTAGTGTTCTTGGCCCAGAGGGGGACCGGGGAGCTGTTTTTT
J gene: TRBJ2-2; D gene: TRBD1; V gene: TRBV30; clone size: .; CDR3 protein: CAWRDRVHGELFF; CDR3 DNA: TGTGCCTGGAGGGACAGGGTTCACGGGGAGCTGTTTTTT
J gene: TRBJ2-7; D gene: .; V gene: TRBV10-3; clone size: .; CDR3 protein: CAISPVSAWTPTYEQYF; CDR3 DNA: TGTGCCATCAGCCCCGTTTCAGCTTGGACTCCTACCTACGAGCAGTACTTC
J gene: TRBJ2-3; D gene: .; V gene: TRBV10-3; clone size: .; CDR3 protein: CAISDADTQYF; CDR3 DNA: TGTGCCATCAGTGATGCAGATACGCAGTATTTT
J gene: TRBJ1-1; D gene: .; V gene: TRBV28; clone size: .; CDR3 protein: CASSLSARNTEAFF; CDR3 DNA: TGTGCCAGCAGTTTATCGGCACGAAACACTGAAGCTTTCTTT
J gene: TRBJ2-7; D gene: .; V gene: TRBV18; clone size: .; CDR3 protein: CASSPSGRYEQYF; CDR3 DNA: TGTGCCAGCTCACCGTCAGGGCGGTACGAGCAGTACTTC
J gene: TRBJ1-2; D gene: .; V gene: TRBV10-3; clone size: .; CDR3 protein: CAISESGPLSYGYTF; CDR3 DNA: TGTGCCATCAGTGAGTCCGGGCCCCTGAGCTATGGCTACACCTTC
J gene: TRBJ2-3; D gene: TRBD2; V gene: TRBV5-1; clone size: .; CDR3 protein: CASSWPLRLAGDTDTQYF; CDR3 DNA: TGCGCCAGCAGCTGGCCTCTACGACTAGCGGGGGACACAGATACGCAGTATTTT
J gene: TRBJ2-4; D gene: TRBD2; V gene: TRBV2; clone size: .; CDR3 protein: CASSQGGGLAVQYF; CDR3 DNA: TGTGCCAGCAGCCAGGGGGGAGGACTAGCGGTTCAGTACTTC
J gene: TRBJ2-4; D gene: .; V gene: TRBV7-9; clone size: .; CDR3 protein: CASSLAGGRNIQYF; CDR3 DNA: TGTGCCAGCAGCTTAGCGGGAGGACGAAACATTCAGTACTTC
J gene: TRBJ2-3; D gene: TRBD2; V gene: TRBV7-2; clone size: .; CDR3 protein: CASSLGTRYSTDTQYF; CDR3 DNA: TGTGCCAGCAGCTTAGGGACTAGGTATAGCACAGATACGCAGTATTTT
J gene: TRBJ2-1; D gene: TRBD1; V gene: TRBV7-9; clone size: .; CDR3 protein: CASSLGQGSYNEQFF; CDR3 DNA: TGTGCCAGCAGCTTAGGACAGGGATCCTACAATGAGCAGTTCTTC
J gene: TRBJ1-1; D gene: .; V gene: TRBV28; clone size: .; CDR3 protein: CASSSRGFEAFF; CDR3 DNA: TGTGCCAGCAGTTCTCGGGGCTTTGAAGCTTTCTTT
J gene: TRBJ2-1; D gene: TRBD2; V gene: TRBV6-5; clone size: .; CDR3 protein: CASSPLAGGLGEQFF; CDR3 DNA: TGTGCCAGCAGTCCTCTAGCGGGTGGGCTGGGGGAGCAGTTCTTC
J gene: TRBJ2-3; D gene: TRBD2; V gene: TRBV7-7; clone size: .; CDR3 protein: CASSLGGGPTDTQYF; CDR3 DNA: TGTGCTAGCAGCTTAGGCGGGGGGCCCACAGATACGCAGTATTTT
J gene: TRBJ1-6; D gene: TRBD1; V gene: TRBV9; clone size: .; CDR3 protein: CASSSKGQGINSPLHF; CDR3 DNA: TGTGCCAGCAGCTCGAAAGGACAGGGGATCAATTCACCCCTCCACTTT
J gene: TRBJ1-3; D gene: .; V gene: TRBV30; clone size: .; CDR3 protein: CARSGGSDTIYF; CDR3 DNA: TGTGCCCGTTCTGGGGGCTCGGACACCATATATTTT
J gene: TRBJ2-7; D gene: .; V gene: TRBV6-6; clone size: .; CDR3 protein: CASSQGLLNSYEQYF; CDR3 DNA: TGTGCCAGCAGTCAGGGACTTCTTAACTCCTACGAGCAGTACTTC
J gene: TRBJ1-1; D gene: .; V gene: TRBV10-3; clone size: .; CDR3 protein: CAISDPGLMNTEAFF; CDR3 DNA: TGTGCCATCAGTGACCCCGGGTTAATGAACACTGAAGCTTTCTTT
J gene: TRBJ1-1; D gene: TRBD1; V gene: TRBV7-2; clone size: .; CDR3 protein: CASSSYRQGAAFF; CDR3 DNA: TGTGCCAGCAGCTCTTACCGACAGGGGGCTGCTTTCTTT
J gene: TRBJ2-1; D gene: .; V gene: TRBV4-3; clone size: .; CDR3 protein: CASSPVRDTHNEQFF; CDR3 DNA: TGCGCCAGCAGCCCGGTCCGGGACACCCACAATGAGCAGTTCTTC
J gene: TRBJ1-1; D gene: .; V gene: TRBV7-9; clone size: few; CDR3 protein: CASSSDTRGAFF; CDR3 DNA: TGTGCCAGCAGTTCGGATACCCGAGGAGCTTTCTTT